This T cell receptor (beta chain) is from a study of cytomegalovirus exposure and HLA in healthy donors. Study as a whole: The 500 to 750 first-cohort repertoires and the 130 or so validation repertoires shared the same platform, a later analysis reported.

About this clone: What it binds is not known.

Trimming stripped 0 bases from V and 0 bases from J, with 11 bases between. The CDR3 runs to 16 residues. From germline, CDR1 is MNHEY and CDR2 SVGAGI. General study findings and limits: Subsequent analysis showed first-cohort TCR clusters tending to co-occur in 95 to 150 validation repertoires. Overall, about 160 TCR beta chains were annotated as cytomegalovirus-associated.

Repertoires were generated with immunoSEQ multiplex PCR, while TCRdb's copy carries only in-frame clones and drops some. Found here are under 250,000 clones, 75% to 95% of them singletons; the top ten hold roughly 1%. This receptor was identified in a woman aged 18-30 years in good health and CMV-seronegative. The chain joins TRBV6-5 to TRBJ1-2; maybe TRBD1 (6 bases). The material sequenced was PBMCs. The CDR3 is CASSYSLDRTNYGYTF. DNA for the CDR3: TGTGCCAGCAGTTACTCCTTGGACAGAACTAACTATGGCTACACCTTC.